What follows are 20 T cell receptor beta chains derived from one specimen sequenced in a study of blood T cell repertoires in COVID-19. The assay was immunoSEQ multiplex PCR, and TCRdb's table has in-frame clones only and misses some. Here the sample spans approximately 220,000 clones, 85% to 90% being singletons. Sample: PBMCs or T cells enriched from blood (not recorded which). The receptors derive from a young woman in a cohort exposed to, infected with or recovered from COVID-19 (not recorded which).

This rearrangement joins TRBV7-6 to TRBJ2-1; 7 bases fit TRBD2. The CDR3 loop spans 17 amino acids. The trim removed 5 bases at V and 4 bases at J, leaving 14 bases unmatched. CDR1 is SGHVS and CDR2 is FNYEAQ in the germline V gene. The CDR3 protein is CASSPRLPSGEYNEQFF. CDR3 coding DNA: TGTGCCAGCAGCCCTCGACTGCCCAGCGGGGAATACAATGAGCAGTTCTTC.

The J gene is TRBJ1-4, the V gene TRBV18, with D maybe TRBD1 (5 bases). The CDR3 contains 16 residues. The germline gives CDR1 KGHSH, CDR2 LQKENI. Trimming left V 5 bases short and J 0 bases short, with 13 bases between. Here the CDR3 DNA reads TGTGCCAGCTCAACCGGTCAGGGTGCAACTAATGAAAAACTGTTTTTT. Encoded protein: CASSTGQGATNEKLFF.

The chain uses TRBV5-1 and TRBJ2-3; 12 nucleotides align to TRBD2. The CDR3 loop spans 16 amino acids. Germline trimming cut 0 bases from V and 5 bases from J; bases unmatched to any gene: 4. Germline CDR1 is SGHRS and CDR2 is YFSETQ. CDR3 amino acids: CASSLGLAGVGDTQYF. As DNA, the CDR3 is TGCGCCAGCAGCTTGGGACTAGCGGGGGTGGGAGATACGCAGTATTTT.

The chain couples TRBV21-1 to TRBJ1-5. TRBV21-1 is a pseudogene segment. This CDR3 has 13 residues. This CDR3 is CASRSKLSAPQHF. Here the CDR3 DNA reads TGTGCCAGCAGGAGTAAACTGAGCGCGCCCCAGCATTTT.

The chain is built from TRBV19 and TRBJ2-1, with 10 positions matching TRBD1. The CDR3 is 15 amino acids. Unmatched junction bases numbered 11, after V lost 7 bases and J lost 8 bases. Germline loops: CDR1 LNHDA, CDR2 SQIVND (reference sequence). The CDR3 DNA sequence: TGTGCCAGTACTTCCCCGGGACAGGGGTCCGATGAGCAGTTCTTC. Translation: CASTSPGQGSDEQFF.

This clone was recorded only once. This rearrangement joins TRBV5-1 to TRBJ1-6; 8 bases align to TRBD1. Germline V gene data show CDR1 as SGHRS and CDR2 as YFSETQ. With V trimmed by 0 bases and J by 6 bases, 5 bases remained unmatched. The CDR3 is made up of 16 amino acids. The CDR3 region has the DNA TGCGCCAGCAGCTTGGGGGCAGGGGGCTCTAATTCACCCCTCCACTTT. It specifies CASSLGAGGSNSPLHF.

The V and J genes are TRBV7-5 and TRBJ2-7; TRBD1 reflects the table's D call only, with no check against the DNA. TRBV7-5 is an annotated pseudogene. This CDR3 region has 13 residues. The CDR3 spells CVRSLRGPYEQYF. DNA of the CDR3: TGTGTCAGAAGCTTGAGGGGGCCCTACGAGCAGTACTTC.

The J gene is TRBJ1-1, the V gene TRBV29-1; no definite D call. V was clipped by 4 bases and J by 1 base, with 13 bases between them. Per the germline V gene, CDR1 is SQVTM and CDR2 is ANQGSEA. There are 14 residues in the CDR3. This chain's CDR3 is CSVGWVRPNTEAFF. The CDR3 DNA is TGCAGCGTTGGGTGGGTCAGGCCGAACACTGAAGCTTTCTTT. Looking up the rest from reference TRBV29-1 and TRBJ1-1 gives the full variable domain: SAVISQKPSRDICQRGTSLTIQCQVDSQVTMMFWYRQQPGQSLTLIATANQGSEATYESGFVIDKFPISRPNLTFSTLTVSNMSPEDSSIYLCSVGWVRPNTEAFFGQGTRLTVV.

V usage is TRBV3-1 (or the pseudogene TRBV3-2) and J usage is TRBJ1-1; the D gene is possibly TRBD1 (5 bases). The CDR3 covers 14 residues. The germline gives CDR1 LGHDT, CDR2 YNNKEL (reference sequence). V was clipped by 0 bases and J by 4 bases, with 9 bases between them. CDR3 residues: CASSQEVRATEAFF. CDR3 DNA: TGTGCCAGCAGCCAAGAGGTCAGGGCCACTGAAGCTTTCTTT.

This chain uses TRBV6-4 with TRBJ2-1, with TRBD2 as a possible D gene (6 bases). V lost 4 bases to trimming and J lost 4 bases, with 8 bases between them. CDR3 length: 13 amino acids. CDR1 and CDR2 from the germline V gene are MRHNA and SNTAGT. CDR3 sequence: CASSATRYNEQFF. CDR3 in DNA: TGTGCCAGCAGTGCGACTAGGTACAATGAGCAGTTCTTC.

This chain links TRBV6-5 with TRBJ2-3; D is unclear. V was shortened by 6 bases and J by 3 bases, with 10 bases between the two germline ends. This CDR3 has 13 amino acids. CDR1 is MNHEY, CDR2 SVGAGI, per germline. The CDR3 sequence: CASRLRRTDTQYF. The CDR3 DNA sequence: TGTGCCAGCAGGCTGAGGAGAACAGATACGCAGTATTTT.

The chain joins TRBV28 to TRBJ2-7, with 11 bases fitting TRBD2. Germline V gives CDR1 MDHEN, CDR2 SYDVKM. The CDR3 runs to 18 residues. The V and J ends lost 8 bases and 3 bases, in that order; junction bases with no gene match: 18. The CDR3 sequence is CASHRTPHSGTSGYEQYF. CDR3 nucleotide sequence: TGTGCCAGCCACAGGACCCCCCATTCCGGGACTAGCGGCTACGAGCAGTACTTC.

The CDR3 region is CASSLGTGTLNYGYTF. The CDR3 nucleotides read TGCGCCAGCAGCTTAGGGACAGGGACCCTTAACTATGGCTACACCTTC. The rearrangement joins TRBV5-1 to TRBJ1-2; TRBD1 matches at 9 bases. The CDR3 is 16 residues long. V shed 2 bases, J shed 1 base, and the junction held 6 bases outside the gene matches. Germline V gene data show CDR1 as SGHRS and CDR2 as YFSETQ.

The chain couples TRBV28 to TRBJ1-5, with 11 bases that match TRBD1. V lost 3 bases and J lost 0; bases outside the gene matches: 10. The CDR3 covers 19 residues. CDR1 and CDR2 (germline): MDHEN, SYDVKM. CDR3 loop: CASSFSVGTGGYSNQPQHF. Written as DNA, the CDR3 is TGTGCCAGCAGTTTTTCGGTCGGGACAGGGGGATATAGCAATCAGCCCCAGCATTTT.

The chain carries TRBV6-5 and TRBJ1-1; D unresolved. The CDR3 has 13 residues. The V gene lost 6 bases and the J gene lost 4 bases, with 12 bases spanning the gap. Germline values: CDR1 MNHEY, CDR2 SVGAGI. The CDR3 spells CASRWAGGTEAFF. The CDR3 region has the DNA TGTGCCAGCAGGTGGGCAGGAGGCACTGAAGCTTTCTTT.

This clone was seen only once. This chain connects TRBV19 to TRBJ2-3, with D unresolved. Per germline, CDR1 LNHDA and CDR2 SQIVND (reference sequence). The CDR3 contains 16 residues. V was clipped by 1 base and J by 4 bases, with 15 bases between them. The CDR3 here is CASSIVGTVRPDTQYF. The CDR3 nucleotides are TGTGCCAGTAGTATAGTTGGTACAGTCCGGCCAGATACGCAGTATTTT.

Here the CDR3 DNA reads TGTGCCAGCAGTTACGCCGGGGATTCCTATTCACCCCTCCACTTT. This encodes CASSYAGDSYSPLHF. The V gene is TRBV6-5, the J gene TRBJ1-6; D ambiguous. The CDR3 has 15 residues. Germline V CDR1 and CDR2: MNHEY, SVGAGI. V lost 2 bases and J lost 8, with 13 bases in between.

This chain joins TRBV6-1 and TRBJ1-2; the D is unclear. V dropped 2 bases and J dropped 2 bases, with 6 bases sitting between them. The V gene's germline CDR1 is MNHNS and CDR2 SASEGT. The length of the CDR3 is 13 residues. The DNA for the CDR3 is TGTGCCAGCAGTGAATACGGGAACTATGGCTACACCTTC. It is translated as CASSEYGNYGYTF.

The rearrangement links TRBV27 to TRBJ2-7; 10 positions match TRBD1. Germline V CDR1 and CDR2: MNHEY, SMNVEV (reference sequence). The CDR3 length is 15 residues. The ends lost 5 bases at V and 5 bases at J; junction bases unmatched: 9. The chain's CDR3 is CASSPRQGAAHEQYF. CDR3 nucleotides: TGTGCCAGCAGTCCGAGACAGGGGGCAGCCCACGAGCAGTACTTC.

The CDR3 nucleotides read TGTGCCAGCAGCCGCGGGACGGGAGCCGCAGGGACCCAGTACTTC. Its protein is CASSRGTGAAGTQYF. The chain uses TRBV11-2 and TRBJ2-5, with D maybe TRBD2 (6 bases). The CDR3 runs 15 residues. V was pared by 5 bases and J by 7 bases, with 20 bases between. In germline, CDR1 is SGHAT, CDR2 FQNNGV.